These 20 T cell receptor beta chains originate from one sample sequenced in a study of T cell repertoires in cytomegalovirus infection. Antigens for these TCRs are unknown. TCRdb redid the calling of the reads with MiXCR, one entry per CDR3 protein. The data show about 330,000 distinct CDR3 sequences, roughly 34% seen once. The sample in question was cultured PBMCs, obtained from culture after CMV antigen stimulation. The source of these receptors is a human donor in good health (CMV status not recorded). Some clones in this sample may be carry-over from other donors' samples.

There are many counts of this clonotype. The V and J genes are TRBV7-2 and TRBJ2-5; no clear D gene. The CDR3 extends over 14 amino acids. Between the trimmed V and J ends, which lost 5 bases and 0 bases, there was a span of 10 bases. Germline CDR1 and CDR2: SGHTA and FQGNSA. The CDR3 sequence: CASSPSIYQETQYF. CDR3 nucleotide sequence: TGTGCCAGCAGCCCCTCCATATACCAAGAGACCCAGTACTTC. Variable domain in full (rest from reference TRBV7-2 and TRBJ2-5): GAGVSQSPSNKVTEKGKDVELRCDPISGHTALYWYRQSLGQGLEFLIYFQGNSAPDKSGLPSDRFSAERTGGSVSTLTIQRTQQEDSAVYLCASSPSIYQETQYFGPGTRLLVL.

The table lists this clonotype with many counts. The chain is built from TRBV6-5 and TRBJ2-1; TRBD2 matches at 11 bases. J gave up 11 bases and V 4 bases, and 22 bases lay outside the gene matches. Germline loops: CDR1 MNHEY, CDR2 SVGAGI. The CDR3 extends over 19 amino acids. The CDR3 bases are TGTGCCAGCAGTTCCCCCGGGGCCCGGGGACTAGCGGCTTCTTTTAAGCAGTTCTTC. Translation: CASSSPGARGLAASFKQFF.

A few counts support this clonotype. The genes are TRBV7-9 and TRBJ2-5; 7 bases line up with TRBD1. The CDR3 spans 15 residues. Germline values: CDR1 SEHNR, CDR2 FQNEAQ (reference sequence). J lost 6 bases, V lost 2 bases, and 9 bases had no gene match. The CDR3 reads CASSLKDRISKTQYF. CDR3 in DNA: TGTGCCAGCAGCTTAAAGGACAGGATCTCGAAGACCCAGTACTTC.

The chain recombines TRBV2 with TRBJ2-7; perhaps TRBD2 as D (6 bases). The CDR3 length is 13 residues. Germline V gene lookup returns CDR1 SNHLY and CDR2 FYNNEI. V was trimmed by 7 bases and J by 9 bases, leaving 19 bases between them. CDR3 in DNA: TGTGCCAGCATGGAGGGATATGTGGGGACGCAGTACTTC. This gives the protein CASMEGYVGTQYF.

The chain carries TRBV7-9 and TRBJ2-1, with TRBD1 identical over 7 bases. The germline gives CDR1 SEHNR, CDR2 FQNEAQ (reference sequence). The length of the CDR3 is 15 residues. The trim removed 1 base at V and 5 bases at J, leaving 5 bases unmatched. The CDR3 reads CASSLDRGPNNEQFF. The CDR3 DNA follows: TGTGCCAGCAGCTTAGATAGGGGGCCAAACAATGAGCAGTTCTTC.

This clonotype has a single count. CDR3 region: CASSIADRGLAEAFF. The DNA for the CDR3 is TGTGCCAGTAGTATAGCTGACAGGGGGCTCGCTGAAGCTTTCTTT. The chain has TRBV19 and TRBJ1-1, with TRBD1 identical over 10 bases. V shed 1 base and J 6 bases; nucleotides not matched to a gene: 5. Germline CDR1 reads LNHDA; CDR2 reads SQIVND (reference sequence). There are 15 residues in the CDR3.

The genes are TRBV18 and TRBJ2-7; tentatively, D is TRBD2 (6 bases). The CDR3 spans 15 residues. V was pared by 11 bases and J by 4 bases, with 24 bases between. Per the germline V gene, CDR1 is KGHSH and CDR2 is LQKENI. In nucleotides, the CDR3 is TGTGCCGCAAAGCGCGGACGCGGCGGGGTGTACGAGCAGTACGTC. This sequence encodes CAAKRGRGGVYEQYV.

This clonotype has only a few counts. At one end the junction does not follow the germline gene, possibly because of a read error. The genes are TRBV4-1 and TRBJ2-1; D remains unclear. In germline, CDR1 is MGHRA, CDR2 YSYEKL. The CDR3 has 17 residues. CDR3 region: CASSQSSIVLSNNEQFF. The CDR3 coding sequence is TGTGCCAGCAGCCAATCTAGTATCGTTTTATCCAACAATGAGCAGTTCTTC.

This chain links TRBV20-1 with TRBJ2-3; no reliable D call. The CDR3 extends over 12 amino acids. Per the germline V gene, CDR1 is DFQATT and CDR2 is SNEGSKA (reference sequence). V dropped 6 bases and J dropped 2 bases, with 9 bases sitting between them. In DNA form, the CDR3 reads TGCAGTGCAGCTGCGAACACAGATACGCAGTATTTT. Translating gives CSAAANTDTQYF.

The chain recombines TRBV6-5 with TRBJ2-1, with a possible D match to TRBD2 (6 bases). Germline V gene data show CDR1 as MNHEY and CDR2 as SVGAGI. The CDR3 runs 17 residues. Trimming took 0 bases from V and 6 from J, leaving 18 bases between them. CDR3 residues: CASSYSPGGIPPNEQFF. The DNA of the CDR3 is TGTGCCAGCAGTTACTCGCCCGGCGGGATACCTCCCAATGAGCAGTTCTTC.

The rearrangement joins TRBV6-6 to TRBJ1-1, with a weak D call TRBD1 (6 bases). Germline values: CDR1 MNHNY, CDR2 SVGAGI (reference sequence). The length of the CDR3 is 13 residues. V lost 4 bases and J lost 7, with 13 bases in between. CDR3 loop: CASSLDSWDEAFF. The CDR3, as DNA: TGTGCCAGCAGTTTGGACAGTTGGGATGAAGCTTTCTTT.

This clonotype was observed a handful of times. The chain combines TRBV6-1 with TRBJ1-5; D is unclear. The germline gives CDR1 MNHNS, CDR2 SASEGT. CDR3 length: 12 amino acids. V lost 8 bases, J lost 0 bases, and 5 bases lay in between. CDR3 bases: TGTGCCAGCTCAGTTAGCAATCAGCCCCAGCATTTT. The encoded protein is CASSVSNQPQHF.

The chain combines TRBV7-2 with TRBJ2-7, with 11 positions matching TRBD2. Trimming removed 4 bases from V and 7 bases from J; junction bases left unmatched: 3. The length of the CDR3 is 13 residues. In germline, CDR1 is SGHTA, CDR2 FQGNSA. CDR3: CASSSLAGEEQYF. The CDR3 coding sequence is TGTGCCAGCAGCTCACTAGCGGGAGAAGAGCAGTACTTC. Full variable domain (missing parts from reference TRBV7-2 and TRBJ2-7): GAGVSQSPSNKVTEKGKDVELRCDPISGHTALYWYRQSLGQGLEFLIYFQGNSAPDKSGLPSDRFSAERTGGSVSTLTIQRTQQEDSAVYLCASSSLAGEEQYFGPGTRLTVT.

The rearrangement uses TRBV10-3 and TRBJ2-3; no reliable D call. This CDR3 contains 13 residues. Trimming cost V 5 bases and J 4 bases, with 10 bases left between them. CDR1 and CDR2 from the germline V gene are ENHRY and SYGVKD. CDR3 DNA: TGTGCCATCAGTTACGGAAACCCAGATACGCAGTATTTT. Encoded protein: CAISYGNPDTQYF.

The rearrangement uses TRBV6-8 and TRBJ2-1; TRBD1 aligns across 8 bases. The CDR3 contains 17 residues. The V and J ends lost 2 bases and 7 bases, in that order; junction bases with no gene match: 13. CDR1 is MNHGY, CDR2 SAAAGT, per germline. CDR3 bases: TGTGCCAGCAGTTACCTGGTCGGGAACAGGGGGAGGAATGAGCAGTTCTTC. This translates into CASSYLVGNRGRNEQFF.

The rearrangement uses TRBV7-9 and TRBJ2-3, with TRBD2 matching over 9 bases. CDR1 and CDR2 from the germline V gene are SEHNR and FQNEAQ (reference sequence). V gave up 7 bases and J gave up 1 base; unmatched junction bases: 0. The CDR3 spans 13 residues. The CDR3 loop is CASKREGTDTQYF. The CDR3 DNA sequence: TGTGCCAGCAAGCGGGAGGGCACAGATACGCAGTATTTT.

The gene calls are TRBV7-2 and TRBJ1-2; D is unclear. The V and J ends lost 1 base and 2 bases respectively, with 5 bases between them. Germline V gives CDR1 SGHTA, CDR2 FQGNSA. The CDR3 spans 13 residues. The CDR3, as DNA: TGTGCCAGCAGCTTAGACAAGAACTATGGCTACACCTTC. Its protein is CASSLDKNYGYTF.

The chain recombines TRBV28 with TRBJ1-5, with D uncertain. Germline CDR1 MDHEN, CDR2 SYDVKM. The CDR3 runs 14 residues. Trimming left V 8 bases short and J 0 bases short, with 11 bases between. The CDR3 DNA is TGTGCCAGCCGTCCGTCTTATAGCAATCAGCCCCAGCATTTT. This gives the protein CASRPSYSNQPQHF.

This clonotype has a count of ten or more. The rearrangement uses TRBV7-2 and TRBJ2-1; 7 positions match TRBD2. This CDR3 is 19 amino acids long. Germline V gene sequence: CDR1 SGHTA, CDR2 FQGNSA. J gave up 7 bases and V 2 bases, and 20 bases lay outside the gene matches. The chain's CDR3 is CASSLTRGGGSRWGNEQFF. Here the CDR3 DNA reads TGTGCCAGCAGCTTAACCCGTGGAGGCGGGAGTCGGTGGGGAAATGAGCAGTTCTTC.

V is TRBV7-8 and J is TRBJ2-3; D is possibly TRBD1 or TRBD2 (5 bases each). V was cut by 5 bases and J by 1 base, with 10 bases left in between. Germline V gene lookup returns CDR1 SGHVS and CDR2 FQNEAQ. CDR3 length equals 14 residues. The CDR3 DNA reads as TGTGCCAGCAGCCGATGGGGACGCACAGATACGCAGTATTTT. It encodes CASSRWGRTDTQYF.